A single count supports the clone carrying this TCR beta chain. J gave up 1 base and V 5 bases, and 8 bases lay outside the gene matches. The CDR3 is made up of 16 amino acids. Germline values: CDR1 SEHNR, CDR2 FQNEAQ (reference sequence). These data belong to a study of blood T cell repertoires in COVID-19. As for the study in general: From T cells, B-cell-depleted T cells, or PBMCs came the material, which was cDNA or gDNA.

Profiled with immunoSEQ multiplex PCR; TCRdb holds only in-frame clones, not every one. The repertoire consists of approximately 190,000 clones, with around 82% occurring once and the leading ten covering 4% to 6.5%. The sample comprised PBMCs or T cells enriched from blood (not recorded which). This clonotype was sampled from a woman in her sixties or seventies with acute COVID-19. The chain uses TRBV7-9 and TRBJ2-3; TRBD1 matches 8 bases. Here the CDR3 DNA reads TGTGCCAGCAGCCCAACAGGACAGGGTGGCACAGATACGCAGTATTTT. Protein sequence: CASSPTGQGGTDTQYF.